These T cell receptor beta chains were read from a single sample in a study of response to subunit inactivated influenza vaccine. One entry per CDR3 protein results from TCRdb running MiXCR on the RT-PCR reads. The table has a few hundred thousand distinct CDR3 sequences, 12% to 15% seen once. The sample was PBMCs from blood, taken approximately 13 days after vaccination. The receptors stem from a man aged 45-60 years who received an inactivated influenza vaccine. Both conserved end residues are part of each CDR3. D genes are given only for firm matches. A row's size may be missing; if present it is once, few, many or a size class.

d_gene: TRBD1
j_gene: TRBJ1-3
v_gene: TRBV12-3/TRBV12-4
abundance: many
CDR3nt: TGTGCCAGCAGTCGGGACAGCTCTGGAAACACCATATATTTT
CDR3aa: CASSRDSSGNTIYF

d_gene: TRBD2
j_gene: TRBJ2-1
v_gene: TRBV5-1
abundance: NA
CDR3nt: TGCGCCAGCAGCTTGGCCTCCCGGCGGGAGTATGAGCAGTTCTTC
CDR3aa: CASSLASRREYEQFF

d_gene: TRBD2
j_gene: TRBJ2-5
v_gene: TRBV5-1
abundance: NA
CDR3nt: TGCGCCAGCAGCTCGACCGGGACTAGCGTCCAGACCCAGTACTTC
CDR3aa: CASSSTGTSVQTQYF

d_gene: TRBD2
j_gene: TRBJ2-7
v_gene: TRBV7-2
abundance: NA
CDR3nt: TGTGCCAGCAGCTCCCTTGGGGGTCGCGGGAGGCGGTACGAGCAGTACTTC
CDR3aa: CASSSLGGRGRRYEQYF

d_gene: NA
j_gene: TRBJ1-2
v_gene: TRBV7-2
abundance: NA
CDR3nt: TGTGCCAGCAGCCCCGGGCAAGAGGGTGGCTACACCTTC
CDR3aa: CASSPGQEGGYTF

d_gene: NA
j_gene: TRBJ1-5
v_gene: TRBV18
abundance: NA
CDR3nt: TGTGCCAGCTCACGGACATCCCTTGGAGGCAATCAGCCCCAGCATTTT
CDR3aa: CASSRTSLGGNQPQHF

d_gene: NA
j_gene: TRBJ2-1
v_gene: TRBV2
abundance: NA
CDR3nt: TGTGCCAGCAGCCATGGAGGGGGTACCACAAATGAGCAGTTCTTC
CDR3aa: CASSHGGGTTNEQFF

d_gene: NA
j_gene: TRBJ2-3
v_gene: TRBV6-2/TRBV6-3
abundance: NA
CDR3nt: TGTGCCAGTGAACCGGGAGACACAGATACGCAGTATTTT
CDR3aa: CASEPGDTDTQYF

d_gene: TRBD2
j_gene: TRBJ2-2
v_gene: TRBV12-3/TRBV12-4
abundance: many
CDR3nt: TGTGCCAGCAGTTTAGTCCGACTAGCGCTAAGCACCGGGGAGCTGTTTTTT
CDR3aa: CASSLVRLALSTGELFF

d_gene: NA
j_gene: TRBJ1-1
v_gene: TRBV29-1
abundance: few
CDR3nt: TGCAGCGCAAAAACAAGTTTGGATACTGAAGCTTTCTTT
CDR3aa: CSAKTSLDTEAFF

d_gene: NA
j_gene: TRBJ2-7
v_gene: TRBV28
abundance: NA
CDR3nt: TGTGCCAGCAGTTTAGGGATCCTGGCAGAATACGAGCAGTACTTC
CDR3aa: CASSLGILAEYEQYF

d_gene: TRBD2
j_gene: TRBJ2-1
v_gene: TRBV4-1
abundance: NA
CDR3nt: TGCGCCAGCAGCCAAGATGATTTAGCTAGCGGGAGGATAACGACGATCAATGAGCAGTTCTTC
CDR3aa: CASSQDDLASGRITTINEQFF

d_gene: NA
j_gene: TRBJ2-1
v_gene: TRBV5-1
abundance: few
CDR3nt: TGCGCCAGCAGCCCTCGACCAGCGGAGGTCGGAGGTGAGCAGTTCTTC
CDR3aa: CASSPRPAEVGGEQFF

d_gene: TRBD2
j_gene: TRBJ2-4
v_gene: TRBV20-1
abundance: NA
CDR3nt: TGCAGTGCTAGAGGGCGAGCGGGGGCCCCAAACATTCAGTACTTC
CDR3aa: CSARGRAGAPNIQYF

d_gene: TRBD2
j_gene: TRBJ2-3
v_gene: TRBV7-9
abundance: few
CDR3nt: TGTGCCAGCAGCCCCCTCGGGCAAGCGGGGGCCACAGATACGCAGTATTTT
CDR3aa: CASSPLGQAGATDTQYF

d_gene: TRBD1
j_gene: TRBJ2-7
v_gene: TRBV15
abundance: few
CDR3nt: TGTGCCACCAGCAGAGCCCTGGGACAGGGGACGTCCTACGAGCAGTACTTC
CDR3aa: CATSRALGQGTSYEQYF

d_gene: TRBD2
j_gene: TRBJ2-1
v_gene: TRBV5-6
abundance: few
CDR3nt: TGTGCCAGCAGCTTGATGAGGACTAGCGGGATGAGTAATGAGCAGTTCTTC
CDR3aa: CASSLMRTSGMSNEQFF

d_gene: NA
j_gene: TRBJ2-1
v_gene: TRBV2
abundance: few
CDR3nt: TGTGCCAGCAGCCAAAGGGGTTCTCTGGGGCCCAATGAGCAGTTCTTC
CDR3aa: CASSQRGSLGPNEQFF

d_gene: TRBD2
j_gene: TRBJ2-2
v_gene: TRBV28
abundance: many
CDR3nt: TGTGCCAGCAGCCAGGCTAGCGGGGTCACCGGGGAGCTGTTTTTT
CDR3aa: CASSQASGVTGELFF

d_gene: NA
j_gene: TRBJ2-3
v_gene: TRBV11-2
abundance: few
CDR3nt: TGTGCCAGCAGCTTAAGGATGAGGGAGGCCACAGATACGCAGTATTTT
CDR3aa: CASSLRMREATDTQYF

d_gene: TRBD2
j_gene: TRBJ2-5
v_gene: TRBV20-1
abundance: NA
CDR3nt: TGCAGTGCTACACGGACTAGCGGGAACAAAGAGACCCAGTACTTC
CDR3aa: CSATRTSGNKETQYF

d_gene: NA
j_gene: TRBJ1-3
v_gene: TRBV19
abundance: few
CDR3nt: TGTGCCAGTAGTACGGCAGGCCCAGGATCTGGAAACACCATATATTTT
CDR3aa: CASSTAGPGSGNTIYF

d_gene: NA
j_gene: TRBJ2-7
v_gene: TRBV5-1
abundance: many
CDR3nt: TGCGCCAGCAGCTCGACAGGATTCTACGAGCAGTACTTC
CDR3aa: CASSSTGFYEQYF

d_gene: NA
j_gene: TRBJ2-3
v_gene: TRBV4-3
abundance: NA
CDR3nt: TGCGCCAGCAGCCAAGATTTTAGGGGACCTAGCACAGATACGCAGTATTTT
CDR3aa: CASSQDFRGPSTDTQYF

d_gene: TRBD1
j_gene: TRBJ1-5
v_gene: TRBV5-5
abundance: NA
CDR3nt: TGTGCCAGCAGCCAGGGGACAGCTAAAGTCATTCCCCAGCATTTT
CDR3aa: CASSQGTAKVIPQHF

d_gene: TRBD2
j_gene: TRBJ2-3
v_gene: TRBV12-3/TRBV12-4
abundance: few
CDR3nt: TGTGCCAGCAGTCCCCCGGGACTAGCGACATCCACGGATACGCAGTATTTT
CDR3aa: CASSPPGLATSTDTQYF

d_gene: NA
j_gene: TRBJ2-7
v_gene: TRBV12-3/TRBV12-4
abundance: few
CDR3nt: TGTGCCAGCAGTCTTGCCGGGACCATCGCCTACGAGCAGTACTTC
CDR3aa: CASSLAGTIAYEQYF

d_gene: NA
j_gene: TRBJ2-7
v_gene: TRBV30
abundance: few
CDR3nt: TGTGCCTGGAGGGACCTCGGGGGATTATCCTACGAGCAGTACTTC
CDR3aa: CAWRDLGGLSYEQYF

d_gene: NA
j_gene: TRBJ2-6
v_gene: TRBV5-1
abundance: few
CDR3nt: TGCGCCAGCAGCTTGGAGGGTGTGGGATCTGGGGCCAACGTCCTGACTTTC
CDR3aa: CASSLEGVGSGANVLTF

d_gene: TRBD2
j_gene: TRBJ2-1
v_gene: TRBV5-1
abundance: NA
CDR3nt: TGCGCCAGCAGCTCGGCAGGCGTAGCGGGCGGCATAGGGCAGTTCTTC
CDR3aa: CASSSAGVAGGIGQFF

d_gene: NA
j_gene: TRBJ1-1
v_gene: TRBV25-1
abundance: NA
CDR3nt: TGTGCCAGCAGTGAATATACCGGGCCGACTGAAGCTTTCTTT
CDR3aa: CASSEYTGPTEAFF

d_gene: TRBD1
j_gene: TRBJ2-7
v_gene: TRBV4-3
abundance: few
CDR3nt: TGCGCCAGCAGCCCGGACAGGGGGCAGAACGAGCAGTACTTC
CDR3aa: CASSPDRGQNEQYF

d_gene: TRBD1
j_gene: TRBJ2-3
v_gene: TRBV27
abundance: NA
CDR3nt: TGTGCCAGCAGTGCACAGGGGGCCACAGATACGCAGTATTTT
CDR3aa: CASSAQGATDTQYF

d_gene: TRBD1
j_gene: TRBJ2-1
v_gene: TRBV7-9
abundance: NA
CDR3nt: TGTGCCAGCAGCTTACCGGGACAGTTCGGGAATGAGCAGTTCTTC
CDR3aa: CASSLPGQFGNEQFF

d_gene: NA
j_gene: TRBJ2-1
v_gene: TRBV20-1
abundance: NA
CDR3nt: TGCAGTGCTACCCCTCCCGTTCGGTACAATGAGCAGTTCTTC
CDR3aa: CSATPPVRYNEQFF

d_gene: TRBD2
j_gene: TRBJ2-4
v_gene: TRBV4-2
abundance: NA
CDR3nt: TGTGCCAGCAGCCAAGAAGGGACTAGCGCTCTTAACATTCAGTACTTC
CDR3aa: CASSQEGTSALNIQYF

d_gene: NA
j_gene: TRBJ1-1
v_gene: TRBV28
abundance: many
CDR3nt: TGTGCCAGCAGCCCCAACACTGAAGCTTTCTTT
CDR3aa: CASSPNTEAFF

d_gene: TRBD2
j_gene: TRBJ2-3
v_gene: TRBV7-2
abundance: NA
CDR3nt: TGTGCCAGCAGCATAAAGACTAGCGGGGGCTCCACAGATACGCAGTATTTT
CDR3aa: CASSIKTSGGSTDTQYF

d_gene: TRBD2
j_gene: TRBJ2-3
v_gene: TRBV28
abundance: NA
CDR3nt: TGTGCCAGCAGTTTAAGCGGGGCGACCACAGATACGCAGTATTTT
CDR3aa: CASSLSGATTDTQYF

d_gene: NA
j_gene: TRBJ1-4
v_gene: TRBV12-3/TRBV12-4
abundance: many
CDR3nt: TGTGCCACGTCCGGGACGTGGGGTGAAAAACTGTTTTTT
CDR3aa: CATSGTWGEKLFF

d_gene: NA
j_gene: TRBJ2-2
v_gene: TRBV24-1
abundance: few
CDR3nt: TGTGCCACCAGTGTTGGTCTTCCGAACACCGGGGAGCTGTTTTTT
CDR3aa: CATSVGLPNTGELFF

d_gene: NA
j_gene: TRBJ1-2
v_gene: TRBV5-1
abundance: NA
CDR3nt: TGCGCCAGCAGCTTGGCGTCTTCTAACTATGGCTACACCTTC
CDR3aa: CASSLASSNYGYTF

d_gene: NA
j_gene: TRBJ1-2
v_gene: TRBV4-3
abundance: NA
CDR3nt: TGCGCCAGCAGCCAAGTCGTTGGGGACTATGGCTACACCTTC
CDR3aa: CASSQVVGDYGYTF

d_gene: TRBD1
j_gene: TRBJ1-4
v_gene: TRBV4-2
abundance: few
CDR3nt: TGTGCCAGCAGCCAAACAACCCAACAGGGGGCTAATGAAAAACTGTTTTTT
CDR3aa: CASSQTTQQGANEKLFF

d_gene: TRBD2
j_gene: TRBJ2-1
v_gene: TRBV29-1
abundance: NA
CDR3nt: TGCAGCGTCGGAGGTCTAGCGGGGCCCTACAATGAGCAGTTCTTC
CDR3aa: CSVGGLAGPYNEQFF

d_gene: TRBD1
j_gene: TRBJ2-7
v_gene: TRBV20-1
abundance: few
CDR3nt: TGCAGTGCTAGGCCCGGGACAGGGGGGCACGAGCAGTACTTC
CDR3aa: CSARPGTGGHEQYF

d_gene: NA
j_gene: TRBJ2-1
v_gene: TRBV20-1
abundance: few
CDR3nt: TGCAGTGCTAGACCACCGGGACTCCAATTCCTCTACAATGAGCAGTTCTTC
CDR3aa: CSARPPGLQFLYNEQFF

d_gene: NA
j_gene: TRBJ2-3
v_gene: TRBV24-1
abundance: NA
CDR3nt: TGTGCCACCAGTGAGACCGGCGACGGTCCCACAGATACGCAGTATTTT
CDR3aa: CATSETGDGPTDTQYF

d_gene: TRBD2
j_gene: TRBJ2-7
v_gene: TRBV6-2/TRBV6-3
abundance: NA
CDR3nt: TGTGCCAGCAGTTACATAAGCGGGAGCCACTACGAGCAGTACTTC
CDR3aa: CASSYISGSHYEQYF

d_gene: TRBD1
j_gene: TRBJ2-7
v_gene: TRBV4-1
abundance: NA
CDR3nt: TGCGCCAGCAGCCAAGAAGGGGGACAGGGGATCTACGAGCAGTACTTC
CDR3aa: CASSQEGGQGIYEQYF

d_gene: NA
j_gene: TRBJ1-2
v_gene: TRBV20-1
abundance: NA
CDR3nt: TGCAGTGCCGACTCCTACTATGGCTACACCTTC
CDR3aa: CSADSYYGYTF

d_gene: NA
j_gene: TRBJ2-1
v_gene: TRBV7-6
abundance: many
CDR3nt: TGTGCCAGCAGCTCCGGGCAGGGGGGCTACAATGAGCAGTTCTTC
CDR3aa: CASSSGQGGYNEQFF

d_gene: TRBD1
j_gene: TRBJ2-1
v_gene: TRBV29-1
abundance: few
CDR3nt: TGCAGCGTTGGGCGGGACAGGGGCAATGAGCAGTTCTTC
CDR3aa: CSVGRDRGNEQFF

d_gene: TRBD1
j_gene: TRBJ1-6
v_gene: TRBV6-1
abundance: few
CDR3nt: TGTGCCAGCAGGGCCGGACAGGGAGGTTCACCCCTCCACTTT
CDR3aa: CASRAGQGGSPLHF